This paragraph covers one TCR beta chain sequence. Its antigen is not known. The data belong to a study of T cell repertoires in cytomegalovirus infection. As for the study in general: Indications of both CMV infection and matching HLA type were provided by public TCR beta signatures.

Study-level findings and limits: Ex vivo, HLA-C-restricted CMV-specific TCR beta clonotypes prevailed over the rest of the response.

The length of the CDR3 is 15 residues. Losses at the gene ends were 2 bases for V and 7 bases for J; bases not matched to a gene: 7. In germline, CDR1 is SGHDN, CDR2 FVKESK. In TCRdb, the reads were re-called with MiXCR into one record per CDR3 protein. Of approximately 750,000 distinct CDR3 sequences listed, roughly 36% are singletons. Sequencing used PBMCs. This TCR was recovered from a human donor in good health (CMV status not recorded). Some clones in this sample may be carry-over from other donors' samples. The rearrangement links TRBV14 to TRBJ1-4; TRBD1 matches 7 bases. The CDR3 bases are TGTGCCAGCAGCCAAAATACAGGGGTCGGTGAAAAACTGTTTTTT. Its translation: CASSQNTGVGEKLFF.